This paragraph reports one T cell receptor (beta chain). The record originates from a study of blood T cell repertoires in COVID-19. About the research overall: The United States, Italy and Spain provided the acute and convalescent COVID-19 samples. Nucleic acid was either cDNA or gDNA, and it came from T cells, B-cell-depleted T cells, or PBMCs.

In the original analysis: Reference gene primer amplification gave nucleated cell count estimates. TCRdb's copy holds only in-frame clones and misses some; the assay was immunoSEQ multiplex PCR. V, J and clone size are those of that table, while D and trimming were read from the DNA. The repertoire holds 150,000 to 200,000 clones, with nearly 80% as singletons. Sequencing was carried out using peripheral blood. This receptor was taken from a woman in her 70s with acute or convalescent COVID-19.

The CDR3 sequence is CSALYNEQFF. The CDR3 DNA reads TGCAGTGCCCTATACAATGAGCAGTTCTTC. The V call is TRBV20-1, the J call TRBJ2-1; no definite D call. The CDR3 covers 10 residues. Germline loops: CDR1 DFQATT, CDR2 SNEGSKA (reference sequence). Trimming stripped 6 bases from V and 4 bases from J, with 4 bases between.